The T cell receptor beta chain described here comes from a study of blood T cell repertoires in COVID-19. Study overall: Sites in the United States, Italy and Spain provided acute and convalescent COVID-19 samples. T cells, B-cell-depleted T cells, or PBMCs supplied cDNA or gDNA.

CDR3 length: 16 amino acids. CDR1 is LGHDT and CDR2 is YNNKEL in the germline V gene (reference sequence). V lost 5 bases and J 1 base, leaving 14 bases between the germline ends. This clone has only one observation. Methods used by the authors: Cell counts per sample came from amplifying reference gene primers. Profiled with immunoSEQ multiplex PCR; TCRdb holds only in-frame clones, not every one. V and J calls and clone size are as listed in that table; D and trimming were resolved from the DNA. The data show tens of thousands of clones, with 80% to 95% seen just once and around 14% held by the top ten.

The sequence was obtained from a human donor with active COVID-19. The donor label of this sample is uncertain. The J gene is TRBJ2-2, the V gene TRBV3-1 (or the pseudogene TRBV3-2); tentative D call: TRBD1 (6 bases). The sample comprised peripheral blood. The CDR3 DNA sequence: TGTGCCAGCAGCTTTTTACCGGGACAGAACACCGGGGAGCTGTTTTTT. This sequence encodes CASSFLPGQNTGELFF.